This is a list of T cell receptor beta chains from one sample in a study of T cell responses to AZD1222 COVID-19 vaccine. Assay: immunoSEQ multiplex PCR; the TCRdb copy retains only in-frame clones and omits some. The data show nearly 110,000 clones, about 90% seen once. The starting material was peripheral blood, obtained 28 days after the second AZD1222 dose. These receptors were obtained from an adult who received the AZD1222 COVID-19 vaccine. Both conserved end residues are part of each CDR3. A D gene is named only where the DNA matches it firmly. Size is omitted from some rows. Given values are once, few, many or a class for expanded clones.

.	TRBV7-2	TRBJ2-7	.	CASSLGSDHVYEQYF	TGTGCCAGCAGCTTAGGTTCCGACCACGTTTACGAGCAGTACTTC
.	TRBV5-4	TRBJ1-1	few	CASSFMGFTEAFF	TGTGCCAGCAGCTTCATGGGGTTCACTGAAGCTTTCTTT
.	TRBV5-1	TRBJ1-3	.	CASSLDLGGSGNTIYF	TGCGCCAGCAGCTTGGATCTCGGCGGAAGTGGCAACACCATATATTTT
.	TRBV19	TRBJ2-4	.	CASPVTKNIQYF	TGTGCCAGTCCCGTGACCAAAAACATTCAGTACTTC
.	TRBV18	TRBJ2-3	.	CASSETPPGSGTDTQYF	TGTGCCAGCTCCGAAACACCCCCGGGGAGTGGGACAGATACGCAGTATTTT
TRBD2	TRBV6-5	TRBJ2-3	.	CASRPGLSTDTQYF	TGTGCCAGCAGGCCGGGACTATCCACAGATACGCAGTATTTT
.	TRBV7-2	TRBJ1-5	once	CASSLISDQPQHF	TGTGCCAGCAGCTTAATATCCGATCAGCCCCAGCATTTT
.	TRBV4-3	TRBJ1-4	.	CASSPDKLNEKLFF	TGCGCCAGCAGCCCAGATAAGCTTAATGAAAAACTGTTTTTT
.	TRBV18	TRBJ1-1	.	CASSPRDGGAFF	TGTGCCAGCTCACCACGTGACGGAGGGGCTTTCTTT
TRBD2	TRBV7-9	TRBJ2-3	.	CASSPLGGYRTDTQYF	TGTGCCAGCAGCCCCCTCGGGGGGTACAGGACAGATACGCAGTATTTT
.	TRBV3-1/TRBV3-2	TRBJ1-6	once	CASSQVLTPRDSPLHF	TGTGCCAGCAGCCAAGTCTTGACACCAAGGGATTCACCCCTCCACTTT
.	TRBV7-9	TRBJ2-3	.	CASRYRSDSYTDTQYF	TGTGCCAGCAGGTATAGATCGGACAGCTACACAGATACGCAGTATTTT
.	TRBV19	TRBJ1-6	.	CASSNRQGSSYNSPLHF	TGTGCCAGTAGTAACCGGCAGGGGAGCTCCTATAATTCACCCCTCCACTTT
.	TRBV9	TRBJ1-1	.	CASSLGDTEAFF	TGTGCCAGCAGCTTAGGGGACACTGAAGCTTTCTTT
.	TRBV7-2	TRBJ1-2	.	CASSLDPRNYGYTF	TGTGCCAGCAGCTTAGACCCAAGGAACTATGGCTACACCTTC
.	TRBV19	TRBJ1-6	.	CASSSKSSYNSPLHF	TGTGCCAGTAGTAGCAAGAGCTCCTATAATTCACCCCTCCACTTT
.	TRBV6-5	TRBJ1-2	.	CASRTYDPRTYGYTF	TGTGCCAGCAGGACCTACGACCCGCGGACCTATGGCTACACCTTC
.	TRBV7-9	TRBJ1-1	.	CASSSGGNTEAFF	TGTGCCAGCAGCTCCGGGGGTAACACTGAAGCTTTCTTT
.	TRBV7-2	TRBJ1-2	few	CASSLTGPPYYGYTF	TGTGCCAGCAGCCTAACCGGGCCACCGTACTATGGCTACACCTTC
.	TRBV5-1	TRBJ1-4	.	CASSLAHAGYEKLFF	TGCGCCAGCAGCTTGGCCCACGCGGGGTATGAAAAACTGTTTTTT
.	TRBV9	TRBJ2-7	medium-sized	CASSEHGGSSYEQYF	TGTGCCAGCAGCGAGCACGGCGGGTCCTCCTACGAGCAGTACTTC
TRBD1	TRBV19	TRBJ1-1	.	CASSTGQGGTNTEAFF	TGTGCCAGTAGTACCGGACAGGGGGGGACGAACACTGAAGCTTTCTTT
TRBD2	TRBV5-1	TRBJ2-7	.	CASSTTVGRGLSYEQYF	TGCGCCAGCAGCACCACCGTGGGTAGGGGACTATCCTACGAGCAGTACTTC
TRBD1	TRBV4-3	TRBJ1-5	.	CASSQEGGQGNQPQHF	TGCGCCAGCAGCCAAGAGGGGGGACAGGGCAATCAGCCCCAGCATTTT
.	TRBV3-1/TRBV3-2	TRBJ1-4	.	CASSQESRGGEKLFF	TGTGCCAGCAGCCAAGAGTCCCGGGGGGGTGAAAAACTGTTTTTT
TRBD1	TRBV30	TRBJ1-4	.	CAWSVPPGQGGEKLFF	TGTGCCTGGAGTGTTCCCCCGGGACAGGGGGGGGAAAAACTGTTTTTT
.	TRBV19	TRBJ2-5	.	CAAGQTIETQYF	TGTGCCGCGGGACAGACAATAGAGACCCAGTACTTC